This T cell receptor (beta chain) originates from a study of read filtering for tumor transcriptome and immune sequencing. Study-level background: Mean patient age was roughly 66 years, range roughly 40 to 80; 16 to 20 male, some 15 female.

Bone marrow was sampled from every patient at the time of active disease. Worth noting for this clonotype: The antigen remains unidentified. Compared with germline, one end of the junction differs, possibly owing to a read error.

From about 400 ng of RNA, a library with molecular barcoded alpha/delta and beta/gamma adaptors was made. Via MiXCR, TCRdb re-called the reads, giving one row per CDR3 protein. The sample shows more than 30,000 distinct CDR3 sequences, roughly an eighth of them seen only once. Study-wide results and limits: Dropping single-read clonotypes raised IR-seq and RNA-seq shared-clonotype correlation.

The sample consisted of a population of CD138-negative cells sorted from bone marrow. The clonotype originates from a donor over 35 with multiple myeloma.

The CDR3 region has the DNA TGTGCCAGCGGTCCCTCGACTCTTCCTGACTACGAGCAGCACTTC. It specifies CASGPSTLPDYEQHF. The J gene is TRBJ2-7, the V gene TRBV28; D is perhaps TRBD2 (5 bases). The CDR3 length is 15 residues. Germline lookup yields CDR1 MDHEN and CDR2 SYDVKM.